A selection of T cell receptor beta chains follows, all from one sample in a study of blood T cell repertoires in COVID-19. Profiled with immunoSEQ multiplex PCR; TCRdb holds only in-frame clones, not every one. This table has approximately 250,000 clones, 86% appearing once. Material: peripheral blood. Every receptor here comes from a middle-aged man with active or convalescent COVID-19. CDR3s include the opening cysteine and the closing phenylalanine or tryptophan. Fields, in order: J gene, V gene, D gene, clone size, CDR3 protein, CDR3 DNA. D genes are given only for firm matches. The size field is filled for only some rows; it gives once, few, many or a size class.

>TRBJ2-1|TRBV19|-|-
CASSIGRGRYNEQFF
TGTGCCAGTAGTATTGGCCGGGGTCGGTACAATGAGCAGTTCTTC
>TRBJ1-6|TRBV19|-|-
CASSNGQRDSPLHF
TGTGCCAGTAGTAATGGACAGAGAGATTCACCCCTCCACTTT
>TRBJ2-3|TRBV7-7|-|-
CASSLKVGSHTDTQYF
TGTGCTAGCAGCTTAAAGGTCGGGTCCCACACAGATACGCAGTATTTT
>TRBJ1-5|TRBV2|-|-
CASSGRRGRNQPQHF
TGTGCCAGCAGCGGACGCAGGGGACGCAATCAGCCCCAGCATTTT
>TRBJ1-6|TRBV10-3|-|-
CAFPPLYNSPLHF
TGTGCCTTTCCTCCCCTCTATAATTCACCCCTCCACTTT
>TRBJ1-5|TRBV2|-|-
CASSDLVRSNQPQHF
TGTGCCAGCAGTGACCTTGTCAGGAGCAATCAGCCCCAGCATTTT
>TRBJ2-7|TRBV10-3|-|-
CAISVAAGNYEQYF
TGTGCCATCAGTGTCGCAGCGGGCAACTACGAGCAGTACTTC
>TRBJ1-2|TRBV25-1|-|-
CASSELGGARGYTF
TGTGCCAGCAGTGAACTAGGGGGGGCTCGAGGCTACACCTTC
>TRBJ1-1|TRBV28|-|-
CASKRSLNTEAFF
TGTGCCAGCAAACGTAGTCTGAACACTGAAGCTTTCTTT
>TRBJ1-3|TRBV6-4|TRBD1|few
CASPGTGDISISGNTIYF
TGTGCCAGCCCAGGGACAGGAGACATTTCCATCTCTGGAAACACCATATATTTT
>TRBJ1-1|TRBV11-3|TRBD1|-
CASSPGQGNEAFF
TGTGCCAGCAGCCCGGGACAGGGCAACGAAGCTTTCTTT
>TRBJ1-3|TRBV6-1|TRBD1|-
CASSELVGGYSGNTIYF
TGTGCCAGCAGTGAATTGGTAGGGGGCTACTCTGGAAACACCATATATTTT
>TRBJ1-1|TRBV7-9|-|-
CASSSGVGPNTEAFF
TGTGCCAGCAGCTCAGGCGTAGGTCCGAACACTGAAGCTTTCTTT
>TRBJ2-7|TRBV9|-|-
CASSDWTAYEQYF
TGTGCCAGCAGCGATTGGACAGCCTACGAGCAGTACTTC
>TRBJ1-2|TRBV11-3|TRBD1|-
CASSVDRGRGYTF
TGTGCCAGCAGCGTAGACAGGGGGAGAGGCTACACCTTC
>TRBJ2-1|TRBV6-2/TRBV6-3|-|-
CASSYSRGSSYNEQFF
TGTGCCAGCAGTTACTCTCGCGGTAGCTCCTACAATGAGCAGTTCTTC
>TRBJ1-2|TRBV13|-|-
CASSPDSDGYTF
TGTGCCAGCAGCCCAGATTCTGATGGCTACACCTTC
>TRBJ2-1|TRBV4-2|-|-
CASSQEGARNEQFF
TGTGCCAGCAGCCAAGAGGGGGCCCGCAATGAGCAGTTCTTC
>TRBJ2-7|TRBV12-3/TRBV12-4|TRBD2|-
CASERGGTYEQYF
TGTGCCAGCGAGCGGGGGGGAACCTACGAGCAGTACTTC
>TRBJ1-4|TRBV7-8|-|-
CASSLVGPDTEKLFF
TGTGCCAGCAGCTTAGTGGGGCCCGATACTGAAAAACTGTTTTTT